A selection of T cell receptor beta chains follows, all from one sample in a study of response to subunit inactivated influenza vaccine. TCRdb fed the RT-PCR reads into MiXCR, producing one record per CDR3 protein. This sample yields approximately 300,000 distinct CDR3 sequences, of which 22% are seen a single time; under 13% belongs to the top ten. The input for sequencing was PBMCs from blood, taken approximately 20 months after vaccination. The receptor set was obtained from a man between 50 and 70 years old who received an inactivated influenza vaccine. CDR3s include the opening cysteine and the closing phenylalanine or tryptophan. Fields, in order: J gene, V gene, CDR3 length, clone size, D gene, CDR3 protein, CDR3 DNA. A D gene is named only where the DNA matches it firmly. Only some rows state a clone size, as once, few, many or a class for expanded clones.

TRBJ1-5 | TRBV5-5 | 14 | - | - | CASSFHGGDQPQHF | TGTGCCAGCAGCTTCCACGGAGGGGATCAGCCCCAGCATTTT
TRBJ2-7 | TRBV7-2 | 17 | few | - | CASSSRHSGDYLHEQYF | TGTGCCAGCAGCTCCCGACATAGTGGCGACTATCTCCACGAGCAGTACTTC
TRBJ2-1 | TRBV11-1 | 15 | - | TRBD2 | CASRLGLGGNNEQFF | TGTGCCAGCAGGCTAGGACTAGGCGGTAACAATGAGCAGTTCTTC
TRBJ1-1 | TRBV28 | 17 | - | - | CASSATVGSAGTTEAFF | TGTGCCAGCAGTGCTACGGTAGGTTCGGCAGGGACCACTGAAGCTTTCTTT
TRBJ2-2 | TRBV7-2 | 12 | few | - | CASSNSNGELFF | TGTGCCAGCAGCAACAGTAACGGGGAGCTGTTTTTT
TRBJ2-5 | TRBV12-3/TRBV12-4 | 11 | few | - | CASSGSETQYF | TGTGCCAGCAGTGGGTCGGAGACCCAGTACTTC
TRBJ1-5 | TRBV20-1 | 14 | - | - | CSARVGGLNQPQHF | TGCAGTGCTAGAGTGGGAGGCCTCAATCAGCCCCAGCATTTT
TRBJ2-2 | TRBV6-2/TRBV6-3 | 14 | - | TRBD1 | CASSYLTGPGELFF | TGTGCCAGCAGTTACCTGACAGGGCCAGGGGAGCTGTTTTTT
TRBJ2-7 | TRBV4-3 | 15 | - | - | CASSQDKSRGHEQYF | TGCGCCAGCAGCCAAGATAAGAGCAGGGGTCACGAGCAGTACTTC
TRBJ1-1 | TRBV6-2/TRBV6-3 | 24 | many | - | CASSYSAGLWGGPSAGHWNTEAFF | TGTGCCAGCAGTTACTCGGCGGGACTCTGGGGTGGCCCGTCAGCGGGACACTGGAACACTGAAGCTTTCTTT
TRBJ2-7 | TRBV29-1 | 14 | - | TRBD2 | CSAGTSGFRGEQYF | TGCAGCGCGGGGACTAGCGGATTTAGGGGCGAGCAGTACTTC
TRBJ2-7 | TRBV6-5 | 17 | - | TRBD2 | CASSYSPGLAFPYEQYF | TGTGCCAGCAGTTACTCCCCGGGACTAGCCTTCCCCTACGAGCAGTACTTC
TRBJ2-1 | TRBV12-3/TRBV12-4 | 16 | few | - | CASSFSLAEWVNEQFF | TGTGCCAGCAGTTTTAGTTTGGCAGAATGGGTTAATGAGCAGTTCTTC
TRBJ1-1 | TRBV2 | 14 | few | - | CASSVQLMNTEAFF | TGTGCCAGCAGTGTACAGCTTATGAACACTGAAGCTTTCTTT
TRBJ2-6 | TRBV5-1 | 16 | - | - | CASSLAVRAGANVLTF | TGCGCCAGCAGCTTGGCGGTCAGGGCCGGGGCCAACGTCCTGACTTTC
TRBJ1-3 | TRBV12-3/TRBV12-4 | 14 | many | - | CASKGRKDGNTIYF | TGTGCCAGCAAGGGGAGGAAGGACGGAAACACCATATATTTT
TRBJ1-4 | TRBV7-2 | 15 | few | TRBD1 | CASSPGQATNEKLFF | TGTGCCAGCAGCCCGGGACAGGCAACTAATGAAAAACTGTTTTTT
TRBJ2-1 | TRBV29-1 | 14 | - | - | CSVLLGVTYNEQFF | TGCAGCGTTCTATTGGGAGTTACCTACAATGAGCAGTTCTTC
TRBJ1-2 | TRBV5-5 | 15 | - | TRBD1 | CASSRDRGRGRGYTF | TGTGCCAGCAGTCGTGACAGGGGGCGCGGACGGGGCTACACCTTC
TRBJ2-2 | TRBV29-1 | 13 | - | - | CSVSTGDTGELFF | TGCAGCGTATCTACCGGGGATACCGGGGAGCTGTTTTTT
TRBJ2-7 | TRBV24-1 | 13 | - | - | CATSDGRFSEQYF | TGTGCCACCAGTGACGGAAGGTTTAGTGAGCAGTACTTC
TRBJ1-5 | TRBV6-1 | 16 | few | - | CASSEVGGISNQPQHF | TGTGCCAGCAGTGAAGTCGGGGGGATTAGCAATCAGCCCCAGCATTTT
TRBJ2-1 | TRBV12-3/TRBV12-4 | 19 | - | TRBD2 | CASIHGTSGRAQAYNEQFF | TGTGCCAGCATTCACGGGACTAGCGGGAGGGCCCAAGCCTACAATGAGCAGTTCTTC
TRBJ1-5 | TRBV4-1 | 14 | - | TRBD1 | CASSQEDRGQPQHF | TGCGCCAGCAGCCAAGAAGACAGGGGTCAGCCCCAGCATTTT
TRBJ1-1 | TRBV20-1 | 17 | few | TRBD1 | CSARDLGQRAPNTEAFF | TGCAGTGCTAGAGATCTGGGACAGCGAGCGCCCAACACTGAAGCTTTCTTT
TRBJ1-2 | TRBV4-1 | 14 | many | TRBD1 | CASSYSTGNYGYTF | TGCGCCAGCAGCTACTCGACAGGGAACTATGGCTACACCTTC
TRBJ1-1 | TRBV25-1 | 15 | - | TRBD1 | CASSESHRGNTEAFF | TGTGCCAGCAGTGAATCCCACAGGGGGAACACTGAAGCTTTCTTT
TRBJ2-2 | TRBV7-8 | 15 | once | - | CASSELGIIAGELFF | TGTGCCAGCAGCGAATTGGGGATTATAGCCGGGGAGCTGTTTTTT
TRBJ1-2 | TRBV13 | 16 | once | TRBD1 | CASSRDDTGGTYGYTF | TGTGCCAGCAGCCGAGACGACACAGGGGGCACCTATGGCTACACCTTC